These 3 T cell receptor beta chains came from one sample sequenced in a study of Graves' ophthalmopathy and Graves' hyperthyroidism. RNA transcripts provided the template for amplifying TCR beta CDR3 regions. HTBI-primed RT-PCR formed the first round, and a multiplex PCR formed the second. TCRdb recomputed calls from the multiplex PCR reads with MiXCR, one row per CDR3 protein. The table records 360,000 or so distinct CDR3 sequences, about 16% of them present only once. Sequenced sample: peripheral blood. The receptors were gathered from a woman younger than 35 with Graves' ophthalmopathy.

This clonotype was recorded at least ten times. The chain links TRBV12-3 or TRBV12-4 to TRBJ2-5; D possibly uses TRBD1 or TRBD2 (5 bases each). Trimming took 6 bases from V and 5 from J, leaving 16 bases between them. The CDR3 runs to 14 residues. The CDR3 loop reads CASRAGAGGETQYF. CDR3 sequence (DNA): TGTGCCAGCAGGGCCGGGGCGGGTGGGGAGACCCAGTACTTC.

This clonotype was seen ten or more times. The chain is built from TRBV6-1 and TRBJ1-6, with a weak D call TRBD1 (5 bases). The V gene lost 7 bases and the J gene lost 6 bases, with 16 bases spanning the gap. Germline CDR1 is MNHNS and CDR2 is SASEGT. The CDR3 runs to 15 residues. The CDR3 sequence is CASTLRALGNSPLHF. The CDR3 DNA follows: TGTGCCAGCACCCTCAGGGCCCTGGGTAATTCACCCCTCCACTTT.

This clonotype was counted at least ten times. The chain joins TRBV6-5 to TRBJ1-5, with TRBD1 as a possible D gene (5 bases). Trimming stripped 0 bases from V and 7 bases from J, with 10 bases between. Germline lookup yields CDR1 MNHEY and CDR2 SVGAGI. This CDR3 is 14 amino acids long. CDR3 in DNA: TGTGCCAGCAGTTACTCTAGGGGCTGGCAGCCCCAGCATTTT. As protein: CASSYSRGWQPQHF.